This passage covers 18 T cell receptor beta chains from one sample sequenced in a study of T-cell memory formation after mild COVID-19 (dated by TCRdb to 2020 to 2022). The library was prepared using 5' RACE. The sample was run on an Illumina NovaSeq 6000. TCRdb's own reprocessing of the public reads used fastp at Q25 and MiXCR and kept productive beta chains. Rows with a matching CDR3 protein are joined into one entry that keeps the most common DNA and genes. For this sample the table gives about 140,000 distinct CDR3 sequences, of which around 14% were detected only once. The ten largest account for about 26% of the sample. The sequencing sample was made of PBMCs or a T cell subset sorted from them (not recorded which). All receptors derive from an adult woman who had mild COVID-19 (a few samples of this study predate the infection). The sample titles of this study are shuffled in the database, so cell type and time point are left out; the donor was told from shared clones.

Only a few counts were recorded for this clonotype. The rearrangement joins TRBV29-1 to TRBJ2-1; D perhaps matches TRBD2 (5 bases). V lost 1 base and J 4 bases, leaving 11 bases between the germline ends. The CDR3 consists of 14 residues. Germline V gene data show CDR1 as SQVTM and CDR2 as ANQGSEA. The CDR3 region is CSVEGKTGYNEQFF. In DNA form, the CDR3 reads TGCAGCGTTGAAGGGAAGACGGGGTACAATGAGCAGTTCTTC.

This rearrangement joins TRBV5-6 to TRBJ2-7; D gene uncertain. V shed 4 bases and J shed 7 bases, with 18 bases lying between them. Germline values: CDR1 SGHDT, CDR2 YYEEEE. CDR3 length: 14 amino acids. Here the CDR3 reads CASSRARHRQEQYF. The CDR3 DNA reads TGTGCCAGCAGCCGAGCCCGACATCGCCAAGAGCAGTACTTC. The full variable domain, completed using reference TRBV5-6 and TRBJ2-7, is DAGVTQSPTHLIKTRGQQVTLRCSPKSGHDTVSWYQQALGQGPQFIFQYYEEEERQRGNFPDRFSGHQFPNYSSELNVNALLLGDSALYLCASSRARHRQEQYFGPGTRLTVT.

The chain recombines TRBV9 with TRBJ1-1; D gene ambiguous. Germline-derived CDR1 and CDR2 are SGDLS and YYNGEE. The V gene lost 2 bases and the J gene lost 1 base, with 9 bases spanning the gap. The CDR3 covers 14 residues. The CDR3 loop reads CASSVDTPNTEAFF. CDR3 sequence (DNA): TGTGCCAGCAGCGTTGACACACCGAACACTGAAGCTTTCTTT.

This clonotype was seen more than once but under ten times. The chain combines TRBV11-2 with TRBJ1-1; D not certain. V lost 6 bases, J lost 0 bases, and 14 bases lay in between. This CDR3 has 15 amino acids. CDR1 and CDR2 (germline): SGHAT, FQNNGV. The CDR3 loop is CASRHGQGLNTEAFF. CDR3 nucleotide sequence: TGTGCCAGCAGGCATGGGCAAGGGCTGAACACTGAAGCTTTCTTT. The entire variable domain, with the rest obtained from reference TRBV11-2 and TRBJ1-1, is as follows: EAGVAQSPRYKIIEKRQSVAFWCNPISGHATLYWYQQILGQGPKLLIQFQNNGVVDDSQLPKDRFSAERLKGVDSTLKIQPAKLEDSAVYLCASRHGQGLNTEAFFGQGTRLTVV.

This clonotype was picked up a small number of times. The chain uses TRBV4-3 and TRBJ2-3; 10 bases line up with TRBD2. The length of the CDR3 is 16 residues. From germline, CDR1 is LGHNA and CDR2 YSLEER. The V and J ends lost 1 base and 2 bases, in that order; junction bases with no gene match: 3. CDR3: CASSQGTSGSTDTQYF. CDR3 sequence (DNA): TGCGCCAGCAGCCAAGGGACTAGCGGATCCACAGATACGCAGTATTTT.

In this sample, this clonotype turned up a few times. The V gene is TRBV4-1, the J gene TRBJ2-7; no definite D call. Germline V CDR1 and CDR2: MGHRA, YSYEKL. This CDR3 is built from 16 residues. Trimming pared 0 bases from V and 1 base from J, leaving 13 bases between. The chain's CDR3 is CASSQDPQVDSYEQYF. CDR3 in DNA: TGCGCCAGCAGCCAAGATCCCCAAGTCGATTCCTACGAGCAGTACTTC.

This clonotype was observed a few times. The chain employs TRBV30 and TRBJ2-1, with TRBD2 identical over 8 bases. CDR3 length equals 14 residues. V shed 6 bases, J shed 7 bases, and the junction held 11 bases outside the gene matches. CDR1 and CDR2 (germline): GTSNPN, SVGIG (reference sequence). The CDR3 reads CACALVAGGNEQFF. In nucleotides, the CDR3 is TGTGCCTGTGCCTTGGTGGCGGGGGGTAATGAGCAGTTCTTC.

The gene calls are TRBV12-3 or TRBV12-4 and TRBJ1-4; D call uncertain. This CDR3 comprises 13 residues. With 1 base removed from V and 8 bases from J, the gap between germline ends came to 8 bases. This chain's CDR3 is CASSLGWKEKLFF. The CDR3 bases are TGTGCCAGCAGTTTAGGTTGGAAGGAAAAACTGTTTTTT.

The chain combines TRBV7-8 with TRBJ2-6; perhaps TRBD1 as D (6 bases). This CDR3 is 16 amino acids long. The germline V gene has CDR1 SGHVS and CDR2 FQNEAQ. V lost 5 bases to trimming and J lost 1 base, with 12 bases between them. CDR3 protein: CASSPVGTSGANVLTF. CDR3 sequence (DNA): TGTGCCAGCAGCCCCGTCGGGACATCTGGGGCCAACGTCCTGACTTTC.

This clonotype has only a few counts. The chain has TRBV12-3 or TRBV12-4 and TRBJ1-2; D may be TRBD1 (5 bases). V lost 4 bases, J lost 5 bases, and 5 bases lay in between. The CDR3 runs to 11 residues. The CDR3 loop reads CASSSGYGYTF. CDR3 DNA: TGTGCCAGCAGTTCAGGGTATGGCTACACCTTC.

There are a few counts of this clonotype. The DNA for the CDR3 is TGTGCCAGCAGCTACGGGGGAGGGCCGAGCACAGATACGCAGTATTTT. Translating it yields CASSYGGGPSTDTQYF. This sequence joins TRBV6-5 and TRBJ2-3, with TRBD2 identical over 7 bases. Germline-derived CDR1 and CDR2 are MNHEY and SVGAGI. The CDR3 length is 16 residues. Germline trimming cut 6 bases from V and 0 bases from J; bases unmatched to any gene: 9.

The chain links TRBV9 to TRBJ1-1; D might be TRBD1 (6 bases). The germline V gene encodes CDR1 SGDLS and CDR2 YYNGEE. V was pared by 0 bases and J by 1 base, with 10 bases between. The CDR3 sequence is 15 residues long. The CDR3 coding sequence is TGTGCCAGCAGCGTAGCGCAGGGGTCGAACACTGAAGCTTTCTTT. This sequence encodes CASSVAQGSNTEAFF.

This chain joins TRBV6-6 and TRBJ2-5; 10 bases agree with TRBD2. Losses at the gene ends were 5 bases for V and 1 base for J; bases not matched to a gene: 10. CDR1 is MNHNY and CDR2 is SVGAGI in the germline V gene (reference sequence). The CDR3 covers 17 residues. Here the CDR3 DNA reads TGTGCCAGCAGTCCGGTGGGGACTAGCGCGATCCAAGAGACCCAGTACTTC. Translation gives CASSPVGTSAIQETQYF.

V and J are TRBV27 and TRBJ2-7; the match to TRBD2 covers 7 bases. V was pared by 2 bases and J by 6 bases, with 7 bases of the junction left unmatched. Germline V gene data show CDR1 as MNHEY and CDR2 as SMNVEV (reference sequence). CDR3 size: 14 residues. The CDR3 DNA is TGTGCCAGCAGTTTAGCCCCTGGGGGGGGCGAGCAGTACTTC. The encoded protein is CASSLAPGGGEQYF.

The V and J genes are TRBV5-1 and TRBJ2-7; 9 bases line up with TRBD2. Looked up from germline, CDR1 is SGHRS and CDR2 is YFSETQ. The J segment lost 2 bases and the V segment lost 1 base, leaving 4 bases of the junction unmatched. The CDR3 runs 15 residues. CDR3 region: CASSLRAGGTYEQYF. As DNA, the CDR3 is TGCGCCAGCAGCTTGAGGGCGGGGGGGACCTACGAGCAGTACTTC. Supplemented by reference TRBV5-1 and TRBJ2-7, the full variable domain reads KAGVTQTPRYLIKTRGQQVTLSCSPISGHRSVSWYQQTPGQGLQFLFEYFSETQRNKGNFPGRFSGRQFSNSRSEMNVSTLELGDSALYLCASSLRAGGTYEQYFGPGTRLTVT.

This clonotype was recorded a few times. The V call is TRBV7-8, the J call TRBJ2-4; TRBD1 might be the D (6 bases). The germline gives CDR1 SGHVS, CDR2 FQNEAQ. Trimming took off 5 bases at V and 0 bases at J, with 17 bases between the two ends. The CDR3 contains 17 residues. The CDR3 loop reads CASSEGQPILAKNIQYF. The DNA for the CDR3 is TGTGCCAGCAGCGAAGGACAGCCAATACTAGCCAAAAACATTCAGTACTTC.

J is TRBJ2-1 and V is TRBV5-6; either TRBD1 or TRBD2 may supply D (5 bases each). In germline, CDR1 is SGHDT, CDR2 YYEEEE. Deletions cut 4 bases from V and 9 bases from J, with 20 bases between. CDR3 length equals 15 residues. In nucleotides, the CDR3 is TGTGCCAGCAGCCCAACGCTCGAGGGGTTCGGTGAGCAGTTCTTC. Encoded protein: CASSPTLEGFGEQFF.

This clonotype was counted many times. The V call is TRBV21-1, the J call TRBJ1-2. TRBV21-1 is tagged as a pseudogene. The CDR3 covers 15 residues. CDR3 in DNA: TGTGCCAGCAGCAACTCCCAAGTTGAAAACTATGGCTACACCTTC. Translating gives CASSNSQVENYGYTF.